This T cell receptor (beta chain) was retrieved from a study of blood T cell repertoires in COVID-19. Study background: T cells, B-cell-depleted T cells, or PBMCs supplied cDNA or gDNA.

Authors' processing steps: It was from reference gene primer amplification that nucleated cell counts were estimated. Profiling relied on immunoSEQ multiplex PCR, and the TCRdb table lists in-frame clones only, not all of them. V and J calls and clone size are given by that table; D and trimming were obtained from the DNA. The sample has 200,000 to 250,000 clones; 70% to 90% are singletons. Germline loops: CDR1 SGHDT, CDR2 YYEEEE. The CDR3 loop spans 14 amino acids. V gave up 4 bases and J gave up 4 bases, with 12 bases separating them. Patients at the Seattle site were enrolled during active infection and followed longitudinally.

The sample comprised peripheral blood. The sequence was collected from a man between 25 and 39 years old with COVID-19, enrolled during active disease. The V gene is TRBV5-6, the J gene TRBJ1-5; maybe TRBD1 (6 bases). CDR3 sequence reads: CASSADRGNQPQHF. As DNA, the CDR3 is TGTGCCAGCAGCGCGGACAGAGGGAATCAGCCCCAGCATTTT.